This T cell receptor (beta chain) was captured by sequencing in a study of blood T cell repertoires in COVID-19. Overall study: Samples representing acute and convalescent COVID-19 were sourced from the United States, Italy and Spain. PBMCs, B-cell-depleted T cells, or T cells provided the cDNA or gDNA that made up the material.

This CDR3 has 15 residues. V gave up 8 bases and J gave up 3 bases; unmatched junction bases: 12. The germline CDR1 and CDR2 sequences are SGHTA and FQGNSA. How the authors handled the data: Estimation of nucleated cell counts relied on the amplification of reference gene primers. Assay used: immunoSEQ multiplex PCR; TCRdb lists only in-frame clones, some missing. V, J and clone size derive from that table, while D and trimming were established from the DNA sequence. This table holds roughly 60,000 clones, over 75% found once. The receptor's source is an elderly man with acute or convalescent COVID-19. The rearrangement uses TRBV7-2 and TRBJ1-2, with 7 bases aligning to TRBD1. The sample comprised peripheral blood. CDR3: CASGTQQGRDYGYTF. The CDR3 DNA reads TGTGCCAGCGGCACTCAACAGGGGCGGGACTATGGCTACACCTTC. The full variable domain, completed using reference TRBV7-2 and TRBJ1-2, is GAGVSQSPSNKVTEKGKDVELRCDPISGHTALYWYRQSLGQGLEFLIYFQGNSAPDKSGLPSDRFSAERTGGSVSTLTIQRTQQEDSAVYLCASGTQQGRDYGYTFGSGTRLTVV.